This TCR beta chain was recovered during a study of T cell clonality in common variable immunodeficiency. General observations from the study: Fewer TCRbeta clones were shared among CVID subjects than controls. Authors noted CVID clonality's cause needs subpopulation repertoire sequencing. Fewer deletions and N-nucleotide insertions were reportedly seen in common variable immunodeficiency TCR beta sequences.

Donors gave roughly 4.5 to 9 ml heparinized peripheral whole blood. At least ten counts were recorded for this clone. Its antigen is still unknown. The read terminates 3 residues before the CDR3 end, so the remaining end is supplied by the germline J gene. Repertoires were generated with immunoSEQ multiplex PCR, while TCRdb's copy carries only in-frame clones and drops some. The sample has more than 20,000 clones, none seen only once. Germline trimming cut 6 bases from V and 0 bases from J; bases unmatched to any gene: 6. The germline V gene encodes CDR1 ENHRY and CDR2 SYGVKD. The CDR3 contains 16 residues.

V is TRBV10-3 and J is TRBJ2-2; 8 positions match TRBD2. The sequence was collected from a human donor with common variable immunodeficiency. The specimen was peripheral blood mononuclear cells. The CDR3 reads CAIRGDGGANTGELFF. The part of the CDR3 DNA that was read is TGTGCCATCAGGGGTGACGGGGGGGCGAACACCGGGGAG.